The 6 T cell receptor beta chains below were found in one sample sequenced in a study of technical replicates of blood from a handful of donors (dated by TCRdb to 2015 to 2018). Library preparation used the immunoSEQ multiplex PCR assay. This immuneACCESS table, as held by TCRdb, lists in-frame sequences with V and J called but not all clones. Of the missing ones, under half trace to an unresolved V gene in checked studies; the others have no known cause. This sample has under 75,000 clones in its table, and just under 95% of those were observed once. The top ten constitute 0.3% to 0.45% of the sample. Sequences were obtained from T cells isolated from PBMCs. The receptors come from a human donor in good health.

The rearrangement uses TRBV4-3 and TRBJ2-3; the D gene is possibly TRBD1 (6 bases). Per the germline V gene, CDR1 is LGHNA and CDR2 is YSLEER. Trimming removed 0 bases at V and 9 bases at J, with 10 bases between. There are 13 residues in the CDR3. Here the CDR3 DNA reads TGCGCCAGCAGCCAAGATAGCAGGGGAACGCAGTATTTT. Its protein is CASSQDSRGTQYF.

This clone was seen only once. The chain's CDR3 is CASSENGEGTEAFF. The DNA of the CDR3 is TGTGCCAGCAGTGAAAACGGGGAAGGCACTGAAGCTTTCTTT. J is TRBJ1-1 and V is TRBV6-1; D is undetermined. The CDR3 has 14 residues. The V end lost 2 bases, the J end lost 4 bases, and 11 bases lay between the germline ends. Germline loops: CDR1 MNHNS, CDR2 SASEGT.

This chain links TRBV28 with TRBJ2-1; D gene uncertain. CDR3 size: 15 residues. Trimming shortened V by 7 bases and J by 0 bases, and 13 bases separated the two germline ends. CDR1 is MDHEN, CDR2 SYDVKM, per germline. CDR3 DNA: TGTGCCAGCACCTTGTCGGTGAGCTCCTACAATGAGCAGTTCTTC. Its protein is CASTLSVSSYNEQFF.

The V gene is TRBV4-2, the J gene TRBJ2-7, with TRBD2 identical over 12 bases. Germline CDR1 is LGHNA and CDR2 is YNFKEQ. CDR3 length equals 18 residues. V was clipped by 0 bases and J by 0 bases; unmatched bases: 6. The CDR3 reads CASSQEGLAGSFSYEQYF. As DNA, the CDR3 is TGTGCCAGCAGCCAAGAGGGACTAGCGGGTTCCTTCTCCTACGAGCAGTACTTC.

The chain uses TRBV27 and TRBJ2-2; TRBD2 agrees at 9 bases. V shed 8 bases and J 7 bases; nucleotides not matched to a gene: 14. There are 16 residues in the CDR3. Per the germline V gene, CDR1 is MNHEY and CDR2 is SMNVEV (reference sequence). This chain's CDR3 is CASGKGREGLGGELFF. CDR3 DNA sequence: TGTGCCAGCGGAAAAGGGCGGGAGGGCCTAGGCGGGGAGCTGTTTTTT.

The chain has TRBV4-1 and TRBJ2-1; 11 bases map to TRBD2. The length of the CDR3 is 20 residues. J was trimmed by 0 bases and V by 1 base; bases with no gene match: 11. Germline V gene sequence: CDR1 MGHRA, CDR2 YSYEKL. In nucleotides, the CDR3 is TGCGCCAGCAGCCAAGTTAGTTCCGTAGCGGGAGGGAGCTCCTACAATGAGCAGTTCTTC. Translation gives CASSQVSSVAGGSSYNEQFF.